The clone carrying this T cell receptor (beta chain) was found a few times. The data are from a study of T cells in Graves' hyperthyroidism and ophthalmopathy. RNA transcripts provided the source from which TCR beta CDR3 regions were amplified. First-round RT-PCR with HTBI primers amplified the TCR CDR3 region. MiXCR was run by TCRdb on the multiplex PCR reads, yielding one entry per CDR3 protein. The sample contains some 510,000 distinct CDR3 sequences, roughly 46% of which appear only once. The source of this sequence is a young woman with Graves' hyperthyroidism. Source material: peripheral blood or thyroid tissue (not recorded which).

This chain's CDR3 is CASSLRARNSYNSPLHF. DNA of the CDR3: TGTGCCAGCAGCTTAAGGGCCAGGAACTCCTATAATTCACCCCTCCACTTT. V usage is TRBV25-1 and J usage is TRBJ1-6; D gene uncertain. V lost 6 bases to trimming and J lost 0 bases, with 15 bases between them. The CDR3 has 17 amino acids. CDR1 and CDR2 (germline): MGHDK, SYGVNS. Filled out from reference TRBV25-1 and TRBJ1-6, the complete variable domain reads EADIYQTPRYLVIGTGKKITLECSQTMGHDKMYWYQQDPGMELHLIHYSYGVNSTEKGDLSSESTVSRIRTEHFPLTLESARPSHTSQYLCASSLRARNSYNSPLHFGNGTRLTVT.